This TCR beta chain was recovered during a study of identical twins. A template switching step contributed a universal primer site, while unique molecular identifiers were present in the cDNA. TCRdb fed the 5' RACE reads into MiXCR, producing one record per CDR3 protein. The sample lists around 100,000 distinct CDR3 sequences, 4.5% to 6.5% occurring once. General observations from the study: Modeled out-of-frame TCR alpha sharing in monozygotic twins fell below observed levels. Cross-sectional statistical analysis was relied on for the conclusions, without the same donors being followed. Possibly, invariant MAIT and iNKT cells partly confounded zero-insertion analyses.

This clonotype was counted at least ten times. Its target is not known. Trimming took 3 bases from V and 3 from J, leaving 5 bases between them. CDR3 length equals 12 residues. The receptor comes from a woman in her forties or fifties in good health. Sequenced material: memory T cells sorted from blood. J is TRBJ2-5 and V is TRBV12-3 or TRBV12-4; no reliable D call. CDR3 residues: CASSFRKETQYF. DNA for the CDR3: TGTGCCAGCAGTTTTAGAAAAGAGACCCAGTACTTC.